The entry below gives a single T cell receptor (beta chain) sequence along with its context. The antigen is not known. Other nucleotide sequences from this sample produce the same CDR3. The sample comes from a study of T cell responses to AZD1222 COVID-19 vaccine. Method: immunoSEQ multiplex PCR; TCRdb's copy keeps in-frame clones and lacks some. Here the sample spans 150,000 or so clones, roughly nine tenths being singletons. Study-wide points: Without day 14 samples, only post-peak T cell repertoires were studied. Across the whole spike, CD4 TCRs peaked at regions 160-218 and 743-854. The sample set comprised mostly white British donors with more females, and clonal diversity was possibly underestimated.

This receptor was identified in an adult who received the AZD1222 COVID-19 vaccine. Material: peripheral blood, obtained 28 days after the second AZD1222 dose.

CDR3 nucleotides: TGTGCCAGCAGCGTAAGCCCTCCTCGGCAGGGTCACGGCTACACCTTC. Its translation: CASSVSPPRQGHGYTF. The rearrangement uses TRBV9 and TRBJ1-2; D may be TRBD1 (5 bases). The CDR3 is 16 residues long. The V gene's germline CDR1 is SGDLS and CDR2 YYNGEE. With 1 base removed from V and 8 bases from J, the gap between germline ends came to 21 bases.